This T cell receptor (beta chain) derives from a study of blood T cell repertoires in COVID-19. The germline V gene encodes CDR1 MDHEN and CDR2 SYDVKM. CDR3 length equals 14 residues. The V gene end was trimmed by 7 bases and the J gene end by 5 bases; junction bases not matched to a gene: 8. Cohort allocation depended upon clinical history that participants reported. In the study's own analysis: Estimated nucleated cell counts came from reference gene primer amplification. Profiled with immunoSEQ multiplex PCR; TCRdb holds only in-frame clones, not every one. Clonal size and the V and J genes are those of that table, whereas D and trimming came from the DNA. The sample yields about 140,000 clones, about 87% seen once.

The gene calls are TRBV28 and TRBJ2-7, with 10 bases fitting TRBD2. The material sequenced was PBMCs or T cells enriched from blood (not recorded which). This receptor was taken from a man aged 55-75 years who had recovered from COVID-19. The CDR3 DNA reads as TGTGCCAGCACCGGGGCTAGCGGGAGAGACGAGCAGTACTTC. As protein: CASTGASGRDEQYF.